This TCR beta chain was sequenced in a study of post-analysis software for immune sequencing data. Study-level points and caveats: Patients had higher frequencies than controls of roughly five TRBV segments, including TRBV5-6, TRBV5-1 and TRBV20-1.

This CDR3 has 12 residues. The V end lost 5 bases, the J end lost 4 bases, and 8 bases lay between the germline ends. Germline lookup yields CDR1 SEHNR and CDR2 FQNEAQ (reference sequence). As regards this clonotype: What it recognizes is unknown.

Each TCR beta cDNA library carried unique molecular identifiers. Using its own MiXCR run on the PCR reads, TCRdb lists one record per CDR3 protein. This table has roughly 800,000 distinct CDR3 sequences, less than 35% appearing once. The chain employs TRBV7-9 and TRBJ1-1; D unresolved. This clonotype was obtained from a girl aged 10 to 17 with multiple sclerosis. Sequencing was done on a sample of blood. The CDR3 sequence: CASSLPSTEAFF. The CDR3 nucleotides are TGTGCCAGCAGCCTCCCAAGCACTGAAGCTTTCTTT.